This T cell receptor beta chain was found in a study of blood T cell repertoires in COVID-19. Turning to the study itself: From the United States, Italy and Spain came samples of acute and convalescent COVID-19. Sources were T cells, B-cell-depleted T cells, or PBMCs; the material itself was cDNA or gDNA.

Per the original data handling: Nucleated cell number was recorded as an estimate derived from reference gene primer amplification. Clones were read by immunoSEQ multiplex PCR, and TCRdb kept only the in-frame ones, dropping some. That table supplies the V and J calls and clone size; D and trimming were determined from the DNA. There are around 300,000 clones in the sample; approximately 80% occur only once, and about 4% lies in the top ten. The CDR3 contains 15 residues. Germline V gives CDR1 MGHDK, CDR2 SYGVNS. V shed 5 bases and J shed 1 base, with 11 bases lying between them. Sequencing was performed on peripheral blood. This receptor was identified in a woman in her forties or fifties with active or convalescent COVID-19. This rearrangement joins TRBV25-1 to TRBJ2-2; tentatively, D is TRBD2 (6 bases). The chain's CDR3 is CASSLGLRNTGELFF. CDR3 in DNA: TGTGCCAGCAGTTTGGGACTTAGGAACACCGGGGAGCTGTTTTTT.